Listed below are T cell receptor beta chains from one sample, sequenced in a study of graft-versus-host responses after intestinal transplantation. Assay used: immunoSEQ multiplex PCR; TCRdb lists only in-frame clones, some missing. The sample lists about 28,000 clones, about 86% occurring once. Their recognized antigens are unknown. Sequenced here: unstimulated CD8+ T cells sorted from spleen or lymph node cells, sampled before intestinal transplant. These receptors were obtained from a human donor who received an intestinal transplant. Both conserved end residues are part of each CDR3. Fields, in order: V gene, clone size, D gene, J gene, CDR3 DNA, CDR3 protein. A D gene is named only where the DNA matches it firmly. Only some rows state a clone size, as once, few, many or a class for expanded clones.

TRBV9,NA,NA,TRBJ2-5,TGTGCCAGCAGCGTAGATGGAGGGGAAGAGACCCAGTACTTC,CASSVDGGEETQYF
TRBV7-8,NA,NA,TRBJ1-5,TGTGCCAGCAGCCCCCCCTGGGCAGGTAATATAGGCAATCAGCCCCAGCATTTT,CASSPPWAGNIGNQPQHF
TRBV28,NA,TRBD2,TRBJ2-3,TGTGCCAGCAGTTTACCCCTCGGGCTAGCGGTAAGTACAGATACGCAGTATTTT,CASSLPLGLAVSTDTQYF
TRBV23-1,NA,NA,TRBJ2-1,TGCGCCAGCAGCCAAACCGGGACTCGGGGAGGTGGGCAGTTCTTC,CASSQTGTRGGGQFF
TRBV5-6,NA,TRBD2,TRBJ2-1,TGTGCCAGCAGCGGAAACGGGGGGGCCTCAGATGAGCAGTTCTTC,CASSGNGGASDEQFF
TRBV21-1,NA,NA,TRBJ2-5,TGTGCCAGCAGCAACACGGGGGAGACCCAGTACTTC,CASSNTGETQYF
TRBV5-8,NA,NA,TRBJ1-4,TGTGCCAGCAGCCCGGAGGGGCGGAAAGAAAAACTGTTTTTT,CASSPEGRKEKLFF
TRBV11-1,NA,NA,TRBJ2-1,TGTGCCAGCAGCTTGTTTGACGGGTCCTACAATGAGCAGTTCTTC,CASSLFDGSYNEQFF
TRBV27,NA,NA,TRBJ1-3,TGTGCCAGCAGTTCAACAGGGCTAGCTGGAAACACCATATATTTT,CASSSTGLAGNTIYF
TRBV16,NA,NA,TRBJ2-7,TGTGCCAGCAGCCGGACAGCTGCCTACGAGCAGTACTTC,CASSRTAAYEQYF
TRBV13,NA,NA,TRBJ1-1,TGTGCCAGCAGCCCTTTTTCCCTGAACACTGAAGCTTTCTTT,CASSPFSLNTEAFF
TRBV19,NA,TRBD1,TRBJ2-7,TGTGCCAGTAGTTTCGGACAGGGTTGGTACGAGCAGTACTTC,CASSFGQGWYEQYF
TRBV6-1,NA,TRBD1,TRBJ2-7,TGTGCCGCCGGGACAGAGCCCTACGAGCAGTACTTC,CAAGTEPYEQYF
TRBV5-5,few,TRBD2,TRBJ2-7,TGTGCCAGCAGCCCCGGGTTTGGGGAGGGGTACGAGCAGTACTTC,CASSPGFGEGYEQYF
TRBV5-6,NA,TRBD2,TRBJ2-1,TGTGCCAGCAGCTTGCTGGCGGGAGTCCGTTTTTACAATGAGCAGTTCTTC,CASSLLAGVRFYNEQFF
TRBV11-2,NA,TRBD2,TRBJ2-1,TGTGCCAGCAGCTTAAGCGGGGGGCCCAGCTCCTACAATGAGCAGTTCTTC,CASSLSGGPSSYNEQFF
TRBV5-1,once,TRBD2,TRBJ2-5,TGCGCCAGCAGAGTTATCGGGGGGGGAATGGAGACCCAGTACTTC,CASRVIGGGMETQYF
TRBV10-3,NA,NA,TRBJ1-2,TGTGCCATCGCCCCCCAGGGCCTCCCCTATGGCTACACCTTC,CAIAPQGLPYGYTF
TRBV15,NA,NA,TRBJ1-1,TGTGCCACCAGCATTCGTCAGCCAGGGGTGGACACTGAAGCTTTCTTT,CATSIRQPGVDTEAFF
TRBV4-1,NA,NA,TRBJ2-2,TGCGCCAGCAGCCATCCCTCAGGGTTGGACACCGGGGAGCTGTTTTTT,CASSHPSGLDTGELFF
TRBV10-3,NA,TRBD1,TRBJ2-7,TGTGCCATCAGTCGTACCGGGACAGGGATTAACTACGAGCAGTACTTC,CAISRTGTGINYEQYF
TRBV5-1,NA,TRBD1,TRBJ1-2,TGCGCCAGCAGCTTCGGACAGGTAGTCACCTATGGCTACACCTTC,CASSFGQVVTYGYTF
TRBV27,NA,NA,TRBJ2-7,TGTGCCAGCGTGGCGGGGAGCGAGCAGTACTTC,CASVAGSEQYF
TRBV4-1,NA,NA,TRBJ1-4,TGCGCCAGCAGCCAAGATGCGCACCCAACTAATGAAAAACTGTTTTTT,CASSQDAHPTNEKLFF
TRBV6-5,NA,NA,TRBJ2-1,TGTGCCAGCAGCCTTGGACTGAGCTCCTACAATGAGCAGTTCTTC,CASSLGLSSYNEQFF
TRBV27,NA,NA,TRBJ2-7,TGTGCCAGCAGTGATTTTCTCGGCGAGCAGTACTTC,CASSDFLGEQYF
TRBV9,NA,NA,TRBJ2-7,TGTGCCAGCAGCGTAGGGGGGGTACCGTACGAGCAGTACTTC,CASSVGGVPYEQYF
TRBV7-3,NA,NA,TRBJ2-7,TGTGCCAGCAGCTTAAGCGGGACCGCAAGCTCCTACGAGCAGTACTTC,CASSLSGTASSYEQYF
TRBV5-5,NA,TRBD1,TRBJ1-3,TGTGCCAGCAGCAGCAGCGACAGGGGGCTTGGAAACACCATATATTTT,CASSSSDRGLGNTIYF